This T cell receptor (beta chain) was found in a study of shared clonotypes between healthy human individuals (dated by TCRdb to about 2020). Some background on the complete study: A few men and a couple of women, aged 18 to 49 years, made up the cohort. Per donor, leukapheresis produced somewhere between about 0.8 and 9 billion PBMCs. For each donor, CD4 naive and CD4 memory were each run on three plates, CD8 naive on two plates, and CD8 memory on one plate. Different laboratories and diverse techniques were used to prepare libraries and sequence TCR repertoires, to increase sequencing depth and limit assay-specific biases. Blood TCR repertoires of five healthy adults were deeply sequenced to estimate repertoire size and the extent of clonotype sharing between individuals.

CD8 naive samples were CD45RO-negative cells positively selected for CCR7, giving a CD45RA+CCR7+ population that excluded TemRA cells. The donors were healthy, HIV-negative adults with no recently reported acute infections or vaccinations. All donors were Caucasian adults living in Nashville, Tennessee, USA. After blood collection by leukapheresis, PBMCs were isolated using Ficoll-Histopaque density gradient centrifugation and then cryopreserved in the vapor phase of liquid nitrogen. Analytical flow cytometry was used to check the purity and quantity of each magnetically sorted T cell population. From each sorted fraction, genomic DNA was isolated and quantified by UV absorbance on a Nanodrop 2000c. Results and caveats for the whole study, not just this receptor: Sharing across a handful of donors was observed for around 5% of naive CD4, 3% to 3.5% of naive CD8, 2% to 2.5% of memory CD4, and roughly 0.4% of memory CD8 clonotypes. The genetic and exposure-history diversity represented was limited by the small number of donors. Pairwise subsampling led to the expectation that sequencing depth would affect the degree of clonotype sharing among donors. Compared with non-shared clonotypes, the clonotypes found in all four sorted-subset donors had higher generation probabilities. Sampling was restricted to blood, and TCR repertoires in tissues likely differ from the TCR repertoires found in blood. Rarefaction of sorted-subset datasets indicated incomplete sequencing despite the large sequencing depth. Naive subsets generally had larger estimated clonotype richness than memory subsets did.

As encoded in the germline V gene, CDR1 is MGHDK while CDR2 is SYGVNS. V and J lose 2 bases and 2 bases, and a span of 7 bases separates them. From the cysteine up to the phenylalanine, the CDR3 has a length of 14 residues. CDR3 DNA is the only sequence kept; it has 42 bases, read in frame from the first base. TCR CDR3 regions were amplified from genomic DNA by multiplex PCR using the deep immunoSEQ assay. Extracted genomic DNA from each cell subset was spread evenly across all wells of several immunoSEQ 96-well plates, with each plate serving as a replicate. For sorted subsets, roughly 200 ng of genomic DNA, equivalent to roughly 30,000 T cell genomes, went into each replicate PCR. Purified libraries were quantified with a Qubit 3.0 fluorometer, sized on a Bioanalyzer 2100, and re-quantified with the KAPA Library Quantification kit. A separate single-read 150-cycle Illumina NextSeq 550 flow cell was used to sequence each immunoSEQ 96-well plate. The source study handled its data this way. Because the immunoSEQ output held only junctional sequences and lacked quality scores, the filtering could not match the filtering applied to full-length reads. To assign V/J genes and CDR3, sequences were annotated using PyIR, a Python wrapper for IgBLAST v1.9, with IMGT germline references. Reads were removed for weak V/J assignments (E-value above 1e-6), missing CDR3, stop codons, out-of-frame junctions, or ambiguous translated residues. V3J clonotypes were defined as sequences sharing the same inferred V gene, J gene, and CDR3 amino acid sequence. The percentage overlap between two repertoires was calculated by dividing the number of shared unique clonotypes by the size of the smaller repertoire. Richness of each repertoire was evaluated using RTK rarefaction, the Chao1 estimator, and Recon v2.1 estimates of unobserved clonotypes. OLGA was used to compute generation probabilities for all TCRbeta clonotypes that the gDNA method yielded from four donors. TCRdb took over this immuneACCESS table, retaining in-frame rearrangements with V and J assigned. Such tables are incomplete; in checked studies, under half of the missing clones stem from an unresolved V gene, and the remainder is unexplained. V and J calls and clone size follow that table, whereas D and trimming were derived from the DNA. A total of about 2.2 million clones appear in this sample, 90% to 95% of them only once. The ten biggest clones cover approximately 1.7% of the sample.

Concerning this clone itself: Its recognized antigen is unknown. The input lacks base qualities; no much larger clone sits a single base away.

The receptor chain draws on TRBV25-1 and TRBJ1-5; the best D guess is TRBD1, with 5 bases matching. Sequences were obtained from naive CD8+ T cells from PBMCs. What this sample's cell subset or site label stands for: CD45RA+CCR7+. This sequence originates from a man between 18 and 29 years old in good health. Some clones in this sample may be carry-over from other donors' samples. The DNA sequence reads TGTGCCAGCAGTGAACAGGGTGGCAATCAGCCCCAGCATTTT. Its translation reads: CASSEQGGNQPQHF.